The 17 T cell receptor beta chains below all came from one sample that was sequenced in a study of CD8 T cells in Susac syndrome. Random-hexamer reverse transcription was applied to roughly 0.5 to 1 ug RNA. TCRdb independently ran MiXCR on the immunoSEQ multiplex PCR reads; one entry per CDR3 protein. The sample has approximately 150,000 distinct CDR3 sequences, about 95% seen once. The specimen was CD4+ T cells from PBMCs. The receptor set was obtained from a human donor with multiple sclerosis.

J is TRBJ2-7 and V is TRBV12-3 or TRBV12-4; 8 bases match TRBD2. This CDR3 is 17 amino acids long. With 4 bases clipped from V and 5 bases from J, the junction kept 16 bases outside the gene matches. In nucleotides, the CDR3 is TGTGCCAGCAGTTCCAAGCTGCAAGCGGGGGCCCTACACGAGCAGTACTTC. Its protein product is CASSSKLQAGALHEQYF.

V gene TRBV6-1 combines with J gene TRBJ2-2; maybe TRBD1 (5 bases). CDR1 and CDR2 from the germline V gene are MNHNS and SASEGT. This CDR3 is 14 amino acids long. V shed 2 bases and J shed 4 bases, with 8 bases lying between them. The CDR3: CASSEIGVTGELFF. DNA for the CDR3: TGTGCCAGCAGTGAAATAGGGGTCACCGGGGAGCTGTTTTTT.

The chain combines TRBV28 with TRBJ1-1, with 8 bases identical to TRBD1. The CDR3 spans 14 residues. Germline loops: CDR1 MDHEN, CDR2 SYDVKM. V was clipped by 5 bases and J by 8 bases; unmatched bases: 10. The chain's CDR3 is CASSPYLDRAEAFF. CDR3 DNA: TGTGCCAGCAGTCCCTACTTGGACAGGGCAGAAGCTTTCTTT. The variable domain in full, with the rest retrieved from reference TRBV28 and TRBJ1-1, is DVKVTQSSRYLVKRTGEKVFLECVQDMDHENMFWYRQDPGLGLRLIYFSYDVKMKEKGDIPEGYSVSREKKERFSLILESASTNQTSMYLCASSPYLDRAEAFFGQGTRLTVV.

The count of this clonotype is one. In DNA form, the CDR3 reads TGCAGCGTTGAACGGCGGACAGATACGCAGTATTTT. Amino acids: CSVERRTDTQYF. The rearrangement joins TRBV29-1 to TRBJ2-3; D call uncertain. The CDR3 consists of 12 residues. In germline, CDR1 is SQVTM, CDR2 ANQGSEA. V lost 2 bases, J lost 3 bases, and 6 bases lay in between.

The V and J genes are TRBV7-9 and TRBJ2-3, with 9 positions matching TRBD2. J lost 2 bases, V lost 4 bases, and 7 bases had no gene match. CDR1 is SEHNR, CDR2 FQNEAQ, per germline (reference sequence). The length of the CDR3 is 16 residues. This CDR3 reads CASSSTGLATTDTQYF. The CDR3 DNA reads TGTGCCAGCAGCTCCACCGGACTAGCGACCACAGATACGCAGTATTTT. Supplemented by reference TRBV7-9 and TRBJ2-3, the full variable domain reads DTGVSQNPRHKITKRGQNVTFRCDPISEHNRLYWYRQTLGQGPEFLTYFQNEAQLEKSRLLSDRFSAERPKGSFSTLEIQRTEQGDSAMYLCASSSTGLATTDTQYFGPGTRLTVL.

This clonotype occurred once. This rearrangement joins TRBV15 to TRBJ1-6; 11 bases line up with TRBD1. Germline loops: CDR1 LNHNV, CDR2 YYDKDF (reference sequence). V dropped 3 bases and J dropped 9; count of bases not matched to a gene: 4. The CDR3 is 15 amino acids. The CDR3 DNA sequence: TGTGCCACCAGCAGGCAGGGGACAGGGGGTTCACCCCTCCACTTT. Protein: CATSRQGTGGSPLHF. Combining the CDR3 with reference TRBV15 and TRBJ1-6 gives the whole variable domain DAMVIQNPRYQVTQFGKPVTLSCSQTLNHNVMYWYQQKSSQAPKLLFHYYDKDFNNEADTPDNFQSRRPNTSFCFLDIRSPGLGDTAMYLCATSRQGTGGSPLHFGNGTRLTVT.

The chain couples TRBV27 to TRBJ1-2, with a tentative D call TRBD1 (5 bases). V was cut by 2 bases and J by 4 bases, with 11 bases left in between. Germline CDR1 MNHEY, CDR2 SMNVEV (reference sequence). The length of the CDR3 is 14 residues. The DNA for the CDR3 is TGTGCCAGCAGTTTAGCCAGGGAGAGCTATGGCTACACCTTC. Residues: CASSLARESYGYTF.

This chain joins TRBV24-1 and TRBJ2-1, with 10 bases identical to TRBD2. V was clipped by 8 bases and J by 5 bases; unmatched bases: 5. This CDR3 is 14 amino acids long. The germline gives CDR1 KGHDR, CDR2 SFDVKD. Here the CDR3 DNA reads TGTGCCACCAAAGGGCTAGCGGGAGACAATGAGCAGTTCTTC. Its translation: CATKGLAGDNEQFF.

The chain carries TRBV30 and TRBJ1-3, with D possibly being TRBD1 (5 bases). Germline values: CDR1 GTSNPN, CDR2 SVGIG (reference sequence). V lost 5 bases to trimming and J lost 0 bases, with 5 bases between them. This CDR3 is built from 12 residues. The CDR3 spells CAWGTSGNTIYF. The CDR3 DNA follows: TGTGCCTGGGGGACCTCTGGAAACACCATATATTTT.

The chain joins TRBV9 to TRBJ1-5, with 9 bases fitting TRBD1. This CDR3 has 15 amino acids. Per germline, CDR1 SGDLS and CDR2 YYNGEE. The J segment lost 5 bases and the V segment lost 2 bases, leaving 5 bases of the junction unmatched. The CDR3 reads CASSVGTGRDQPQHF. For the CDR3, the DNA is TGTGCCAGCAGCGTCGGGACAGGGAGGGATCAGCCCCAGCATTTT.

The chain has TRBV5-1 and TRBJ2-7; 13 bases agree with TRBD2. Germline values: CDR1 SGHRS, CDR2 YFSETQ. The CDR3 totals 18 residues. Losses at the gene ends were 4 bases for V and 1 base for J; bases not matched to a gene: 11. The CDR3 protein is CASSTGLAGALDSYEQYF. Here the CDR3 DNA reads TGCGCCAGCAGCACCGGACTAGCGGGGGCCCTGGATTCCTACGAGCAGTACTTC.

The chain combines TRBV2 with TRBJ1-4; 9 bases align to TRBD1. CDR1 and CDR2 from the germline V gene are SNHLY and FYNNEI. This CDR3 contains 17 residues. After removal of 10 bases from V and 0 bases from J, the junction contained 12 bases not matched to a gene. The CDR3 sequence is CATRPGTGTATNEKLFF. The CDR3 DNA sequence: TGTGCCACTCGTCCCGGGACAGGGACTGCAACTAATGAAAAACTGTTTTTT.

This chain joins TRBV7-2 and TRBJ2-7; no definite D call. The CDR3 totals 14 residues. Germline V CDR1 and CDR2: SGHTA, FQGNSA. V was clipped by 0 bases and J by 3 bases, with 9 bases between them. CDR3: CASSLAPNSYEQYF. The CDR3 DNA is TGTGCCAGCAGCTTAGCCCCCAATAGCTACGAGCAGTACTTC.

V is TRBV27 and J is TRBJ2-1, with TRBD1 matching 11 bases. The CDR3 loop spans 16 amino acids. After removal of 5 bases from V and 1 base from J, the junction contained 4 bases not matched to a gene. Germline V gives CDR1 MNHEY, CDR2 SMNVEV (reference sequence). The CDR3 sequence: CASSGDRGGSYNEQFF. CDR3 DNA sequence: TGTGCCAGCAGTGGGGACAGGGGGGGGTCCTACAATGAGCAGTTCTTC.

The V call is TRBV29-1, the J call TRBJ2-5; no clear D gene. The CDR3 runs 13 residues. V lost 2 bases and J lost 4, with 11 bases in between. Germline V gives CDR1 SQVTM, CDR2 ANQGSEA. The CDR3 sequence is CSVETAVGETQYF. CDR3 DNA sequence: TGCAGCGTTGAAACGGCGGTAGGAGAGACCCAGTACTTC.

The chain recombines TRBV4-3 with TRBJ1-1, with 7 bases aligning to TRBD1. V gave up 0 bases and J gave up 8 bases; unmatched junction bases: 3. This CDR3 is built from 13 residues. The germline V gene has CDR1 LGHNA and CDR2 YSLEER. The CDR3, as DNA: TGCGCCAGCAGCCAAGATTCGGACAGGGAAGCTTTCTTT. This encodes CASSQDSDREAFF.

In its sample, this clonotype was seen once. The DNA of the CDR3 is TGCAGTGCTAGCCAGGGTAATAGCAATCAGCCCCAGCATTTT. It translates to CSASQGNSNQPQHF. The V call is TRBV20-1, the J call TRBJ1-5; weak D call: TRBD1 (5 bases). Trimming took 3 bases from V and 0 from J, leaving 9 bases between them. Germline V CDR1 and CDR2: DFQATT, SNEGSKA (reference sequence). The CDR3 extends over 14 amino acids.